This T cell receptor (beta chain) was retrieved from a study of vaccination effects on CD4 cells after COVID-19 (dated by TCRdb to between 2021 and 2024). Regarding the research as a whole: Across the study, the median time from the second dose to post-vaccine sampling was 72 days (range 14 to 241). The study compared SARS-CoV-2 spike-specific CD4+ TCR repertoires before and after mRNA vaccination in COVID-19 convalescent patients and infection-naive vaccine recipients. A total of roughly 9 COVID-19 convalescent patients and 4 SARS-CoV-2-naive healthy vaccine recipients were included in the full study. The Oncomine TCR Beta short-read assay on an Illumina iSeq 100 was used to sequence cultures from other donors in the study. Study-wide findings and limitations: Only a small number of convalescent patients were included, and no early post-infection timepoints were available, which limited the study. In healthy vaccine recipients, vaccine-induced clones were almost all SARS-CoV-2 mono-reactive, with only 1 of 255 being cross-reactive with common cold coronaviruses. Marked clonal contraction was observed in both infection-induced and vaccine-induced clones at late post-vaccination timepoints, consistent with waning T cell responses.

In the ViraFEST assay, PBMC were stimulated with viral peptide pools, and antigen-specific CD4+ T cell clonotypes were then identified by expansion using TCR sequencing. After about 9 days of culture, CD4+ T cells were isolated with the EasySep CD4+ T cell isolation kit. Participants received two doses of either the BNT162b2 or the mRNA-1273 mRNA SARS-CoV-2 vaccine. Healthy vaccine recipients had no prior SARS-CoV-2 infection, confirmed by negative nucleocapsid antibodies before and after vaccination. Approximately 2.1 million PBMC per well were cultured in IMDM with about 4.6% human AB serum, 10 IU/ml IL-2 and gentamicin, plus 10 ug/ml peptides. On days 3 and 7, half of the culture medium was replaced with fresh IL-2-containing medium. Unless noted otherwise, every peptide stimulation condition was cultured in triplicate wells. PBMC were separated from whole blood using Ficoll-Paque Plus gradient centrifugation and were then either cryopreserved at -140C or used fresh. The overlapping peptide pools covered the spike proteins of SARS-CoV-2 and of the common cold coronaviruses HCoV-NL63, HCoV-OC43 and HCoV-229E. The QIAamp micro DNA kit was used to extract genomic DNA from the cultured CD4+ T cells.

Libraries came from the immunoSEQ multiplex PCR assay. DNA from the CD4+ T cells that had been cultured and isolated underwent TCR beta CDR3 sequencing. For the original study's pipeline: The analysis removed non-productive TCR sequences, trimmed reads to the CDR3 region, and retained only CDR3s that were 7 or more amino acids long. The MANAFEST web app was used to pick out antigen-specific clonotypes by comparing their expansion in peptide wells with that in reference cultures. Positive clones required FDR<0.05 expansion versus reference and all other wells, odds ratio above 5, and frequency above 0.1% in two replicate wells. Clonotypes significantly expanded in SARS-CoV-2 spike wells and in at least one common cold coronavirus spike condition were defined as cross-reactive. CDR3 similarity was assessed by Levenshtein distance with the stringdist R package, and unrooted trees were built with ape in R 3.6.1. Imported from immuneACCESS, the table was reduced by TCRdb to in-frame sequences with V and J called. These copies leave out some clones; in studies compared against another copy, an unresolved V gene accounts for under half, and the cause of the remainder is not known. V and J calls and clone size are as listed in that table; D and trimming were resolved from the DNA. The sample table records tens of thousands of clones; roughly 81% of these occur just once. 1.5% to 1.9% of the sample lies in the top ten.

A note on this clone: No antigen is known for it. Base qualities were left out, and no much larger clone turns up one base away.

V is reduced by 1 base and J by 5 bases, leaving a spacing of 11 bases between them. For CDR1 and CDR2, the germline V gene lists SQVTM and ANQGSEA. Counted from cysteine to phenylalanine, this CDR3 has 13 amino acids. Here the CDR3 DNA is all that survives: 39 bases in frame from base 1. This TCR was sampled from a human donor who received a COVID-19 vaccine. The chain joins TRBV29-1 to TRBJ1-1; D gene: possibly TRBD1, on 6 matching bases. The sample was CD4+ T cells from PBMCs cultured with HCoV-229E spike peptides, taken after COVID-19 vaccination. The cell subset or site label for this specimen denotes: HCoV-229E spike overlapping peptide pool stimulation. The sequence in DNA is TGCAGCGTTGAAGGTCAGGGGTGGACTGAAGCTTTCTTT. This yields the protein CSVEGQGWTEAFF.